Listed below are T cell receptor beta chains from one sample, sequenced in a study of T cell clones after liver transplantation. Clones were read by immunoSEQ multiplex PCR, and TCRdb kept only the in-frame ones, dropping some. The data show about 99,000 clones, around four fifths seen once. The specimen comprised CD4+ T cells from blood, sampled around 44 months after liver transplant. These receptors were collected from a human patient who received a liver transplant. Some of the T cells might come from the graft donor. The CDR3 runs from the conserved cysteine through the conserved F or W. Each record gives: D gene, J gene, V gene, clone size, CDR3 DNA, CDR3 protein. The D gene is left open where the match is weak. Clone size appears in some rows only: once, few, many, or a class for an expanded clone.

NA TRBJ1-5 TRBV4-2 once TGTGCCAGCAGCCACGGCAATCAGCCCCAGCATTTT CASSHGNQPQHF
NA TRBJ2-3 TRBV19 NA TGTGCCAGTACTCCGACAGCCTCCACAGATACGCAGTATTTT CASTPTASTDTQYF
TRBD1 TRBJ1-2 TRBV7-2 NA TGTGCCAGCAGCCCGCGGACAGGGGGGTCCAACTATGGCTACACCTTC CASSPRTGGSNYGYTF
TRBD2 TRBJ2-1 TRBV18 NA TGTGCCAGCTCCTCGACTAGCGGGAGGGGTGAGCAGTTCTTC CASSSTSGRGEQFF
NA TRBJ1-1 TRBV6-5 NA TGTGCCAGCAGTGAAGTACTCGACAGGGCTTTCTTT CASSEVLDRAFF
NA TRBJ2-7 TRBV6-6 NA TGTGCCAGCAGTTACGCCCCAGGGTCTATCTCCTACGAGCAGTACTTC CASSYAPGSISYEQYF
NA TRBJ2-5 TRBV7-7 NA TGTGCCAGCAGCGCCACCGGGGTGGAAGGGGAGACCCAGTACTTC CASSATGVEGETQYF
NA TRBJ1-1 TRBV10-3 NA TGTGCCATCAGTGAGGGGGTCGGTAAAGCTTTCTTT CAISEGVGKAFF
NA TRBJ2-4 TRBV7-2 once TGTGCCAGCAGCTTAGGCAAGCAAAACATTCAGTACTTC CASSLGKQNIQYF
TRBD2 TRBJ2-7 TRBV30 NA TGTGCCTGGAGTTCTGGGACTAGCGTGACCTACGAGCAGTACTTC CAWSSGTSVTYEQYF
NA TRBJ1-6 TRBV6-5 NA TGTGCCAGCCAAACGGCAGGGGTTGGATCACCCCTCCACTTT CASQTAGVGSPLHF
NA TRBJ1-1 TRBV29-1 NA TGCAGCGTTGATAGGGTTGCCACTGAAGCTTTCTTT CSVDRVATEAFF
NA TRBJ1-2 TRBV27 NA TGTGCCAGCAGCAGGACTGATAACTATGGCTACACCTTC CASSRTDNYGYTF
NA TRBJ2-6 TRBV2 NA TGTGCCAGCAGTTCCGACAGGACTGGGGCCAACGTCCTGACTTTC CASSSDRTGANVLTF
NA TRBJ1-5 TRBV28 NA TGTGCCAGTCGAGCTAGCAATCAGCCCCAGCATTTT CASRASNQPQHF
NA TRBJ1-5 TRBV19 NA TGTGCCAGTAGTACAGGGGAGTGGGCCAATCAGCCCCAGCATTTT CASSTGEWANQPQHF
NA TRBJ2-1 TRBV6-5 few TGTGCCAGCAGTTACTATCTGTCCACCTACAATGAGCAGTTCTTC CASSYYLSTYNEQFF
TRBD2 TRBJ2-3 TRBV6-6 NA TGTGCCATCGGACTAGGTCCAGATACGCAGTATTTT CAIGLGPDTQYF
TRBD1 TRBJ1-3 TRBV19 NA TGTGCCAGTAGTCGGACAGGGGCGAACTCTGGAAACACCATATATTTT CASSRTGANSGNTIYF
NA TRBJ2-7 TRBV6-5 NA TGTGCCAGCAGGGTGGACACTCGGGAGTACTTC CASRVDTREYF
NA TRBJ2-7 TRBV5-6 NA TGTGCCAGCAGCCCAGCGGGCGCTCGCAGTAAGCAGTACTTC CASSPAGARSKQYF
NA TRBJ1-1 TRBV5-1 NA TGCGCCAGCAGCTTGTTGGGGTCGAACACTGAAGCTTTCTTT CASSLLGSNTEAFF
NA TRBJ2-5 TRBV7-9 NA TGTGCCAGCAGCTCCACCACGGAGACCCAGTACTTC CASSSTTETQYF
NA TRBJ2-7 TRBV6-5 once TGTGCCAGCAGCCATCCCCCGGGATTGAGGTACGAGCAGTACTTC CASSHPPGLRYEQYF
NA TRBJ2-6 TRBV5-1 NA TGCGCCAGCAACACTAAAGCTGGGGCCAACGTCCTGACTTTC CASNTKAGANVLTF
TRBD1 TRBJ1-4 TRBV5-8 few TGTGCCAGCAGCTTGGAAACAGGGGGCAAGGATGAAAAACTGTTTTTT CASSLETGGKDEKLFF
TRBD2 TRBJ2-1 TRBV5-4 NA TGTGCCAGCAGCCCCGGGACTAGCGGGTCCCGCCTTTACAATGAGCAGTTCTTC CASSPGTSGSRLYNEQFF
NA TRBJ2-3 TRBV12-5 few TGTGCTAGTGGTTTGTCCCCCTCGACAGGTTACACAGATACGCAGTATTTT CASGLSPSTGYTDTQYF
NA TRBJ2-1 TRBV27 NA TGTGCCAGCTCAGCGAGCTCCTACAATGAGCAGTTCTTC CASSASSYNEQFF
NA TRBJ1-1 TRBV5-4 few TGTGCCAGCAACGGGCTCATGAACACTGAAGCTTTCTTT CASNGLMNTEAFF
NA TRBJ1-5 TRBV7-2 NA TGTGCCAGCAGCTTATCCCACGGGGGGCCCCAGCATTTT CASSLSHGGPQHF
NA TRBJ1-4 TRBV27 once TGTGCCAGCAGTTTATCAGTACAGACAGCAACTAATGAAAAACTGTTTTTT CASSLSVQTATNEKLFF
TRBD1 TRBJ2-3 TRBV7-9 once TGTGCCAGCAGCCCTAGGGCCGCCGGGACAGATCCTTATGATACGCAGTATTTT CASSPRAAGTDPYDTQYF
NA TRBJ2-3 TRBV5-1 NA TGCGCCAGCAGCTTGGGGTTAGCGGGCACAGATACGCAGTATTTT CASSLGLAGTDTQYF
TRBD2 TRBJ2-3 TRBV28 NA TGTGCCAGCAGTCCTAGCGGGAGAGTAGGGGATACGCAGTATTTT CASSPSGRVGDTQYF
NA TRBJ2-1 TRBV9 NA TGTGCCAGCAGCGTAACGGGGAGTCAATACAATGAGCAGTTCTTC CASSVTGSQYNEQFF
NA TRBJ2-2 TRBV4-3 NA TGCGCCAGCAGCCAAGATCGAGGACTCCCAGGGGAGCTGTTTTTT CASSQDRGLPGELFF
NA TRBJ2-2 TRBV7-9 NA TGTGCCAGCAGCTTACTGGCGAACACCGGGGAGCTGTTTTTT CASSLLANTGELFF
TRBD1 TRBJ2-5 TRBV2 NA TGTGCCAGCAGCGGGGACAGGGGGTTCCAAGAGACCCAGTACTTC CASSGDRGFQETQYF
TRBD1 TRBJ1-2 TRBV5-1 NA TGCGCCAGCAGCCCGGGGACAGGGGGCAAGGTTAACTATGGCTACACCTTC CASSPGTGGKVNYGYTF
NA TRBJ1-1 TRBV11-2 once TGTGCCAGCAGCCCCGGAGCGTACACTGAAGCTTTCTTT CASSPGAYTEAFF
NA TRBJ1-1 TRBV19 NA TGTGCCAGTAGTATGGAGGGGGGGACTGAAGCTTTCTTT CASSMEGGTEAFF
TRBD2 TRBJ2-1 TRBV30 NA TGTGCCTGGAGCCGGGGACTAGCGGGTCCCAGCTCCTACAATGAGCAGTTCTTC CAWSRGLAGPSSYNEQFF
NA TRBJ2-7 TRBV27 NA TGTGCCAGCAGTTTTAGGGGTTCCTACGAGCAGTACTTC CASSFRGSYEQYF
TRBD2 TRBJ2-7 TRBV10-1 NA TGCGCCAGCAGTGCAGCGGGAGAACGATCCTACGAGCAGTACTTC CASSAAGERSYEQYF
TRBD2 TRBJ2-1 TRBV10-3 NA TGTGCCATCAGTGAGGGCGGGGGGGCCGTGGAGCAGTTCTTC CAISEGGGAVEQFF
NA TRBJ1-2 TRBV11-3 NA TGTGCCAGCAGCTTAGAAAATGGCTACACCTTC CASSLENGYTF
NA TRBJ1-1 TRBV27 NA TGTGCCAGCAGTAATACAGGGCTCGGGACTGAAGCTTTCTTT CASSNTGLGTEAFF
NA TRBJ2-3 TRBV28 NA TGTGCCAGCAGTTTGTTTGGATATACGCAGTATTTT CASSLFGYTQYF
NA TRBJ2-2 TRBV19 NA TGTGCCAGTAGTATAGGACAGTTCGGCGGGGAGCTGTTTTTT CASSIGQFGGELFF
NA TRBJ1-3 TRBV21-1 NA TGTGCCAGCAGCAACAGACGGGGGTGGGACAGGGGAGTGGAAGCTGGAAACACCATATATTTT CASSNRRGWDRGVEAGNTIYF
TRBD1 TRBJ1-4 TRBV28 NA TGTGCCAGCAGCTTATCCGGGACAGGGTCTAGGAAACTGTTTTTT CASSLSGTGSRKLFF
NA TRBJ2-4 TRBV5-1 NA TGCGCCAGCAGCTTGGCCGGGACACGGTCGGTGGTTCAGTACTTC CASSLAGTRSVVQYF
NA TRBJ2-7 TRBV18 NA TGTGCCAGCTCACCGAACCGATACGAGCAGTACTTC CASSPNRYEQYF
TRBD1 TRBJ1-2 TRBV29-1 NA TGCAGCGTTGATGTGCCGGGACAGGTCTATGGCTACACCTTC CSVDVPGQVYGYTF
TRBD1 TRBJ1-1 TRBV5-1 NA TGCGCCAGCAGCTTAAACAGGGGGCGAGGCACTGAAGCTTTCTTT CASSLNRGRGTEAFF
NA TRBJ2-5 TRBV18 NA TGTGCCAGCTCACCACGGCAGGGGCGAGAAGAGACCCAGTACTTC CASSPRQGREETQYF